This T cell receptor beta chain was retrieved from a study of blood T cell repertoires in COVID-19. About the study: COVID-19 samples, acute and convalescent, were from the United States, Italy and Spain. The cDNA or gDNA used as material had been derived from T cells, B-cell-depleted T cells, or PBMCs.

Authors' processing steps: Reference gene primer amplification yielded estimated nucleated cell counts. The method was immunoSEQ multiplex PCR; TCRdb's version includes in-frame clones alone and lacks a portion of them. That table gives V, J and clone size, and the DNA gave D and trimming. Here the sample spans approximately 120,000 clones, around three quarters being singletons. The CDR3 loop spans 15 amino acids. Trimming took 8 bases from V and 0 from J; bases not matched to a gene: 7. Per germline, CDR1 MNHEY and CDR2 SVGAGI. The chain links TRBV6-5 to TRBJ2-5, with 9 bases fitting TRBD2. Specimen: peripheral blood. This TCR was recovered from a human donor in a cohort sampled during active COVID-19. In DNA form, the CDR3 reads TGTGCCAGCGGGGGTCTAGCGGGGTACCAAGAGACCCAGTACTTC. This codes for CASGGLAGYQETQYF.